This T cell receptor beta chain was recorded in a study of CD8+ T cells in alopecia areata. Extraction of RNA preceded its reverse transcription into cDNA, which served as the sequencing template. Libraries were prepared by immunoSEQ multiplex PCR; TCRdb keeps only in-frame clonotypes and omits some of them. The table has over 95,000 clones, 41% seen once. Alopecia areata patients had lesional scalp punch biopsies and peripheral blood taken from them. The researchers isolated CD4+ and CD8+ T cells from PBMCs by sorting. Trimming at V came to 6 bases and at J to 0 bases, leaving 5 bases not matched to a gene. The V gene's germline CDR1 is SQVTM and CDR2 ANQGSEA. The CDR3 has 14 amino acids. This clone was found a few times.

This TCR derives from a human donor with alopecia areata. The chain uses TRBV29-1 and TRBJ2-7; 10 bases match TRBD1. Input material: CD4+ T cells sorted from blood. CDR3 nucleotide sequence: TGCAGCGTAGCGAGGACAGGGGGCTCCTACGAGCAGTACTTC. The encoded protein is CSVARTGGSYEQYF.